This is a list of T cell receptor beta chains from one sample in a study of shared clonotypes between healthy human individuals. Using immunoSEQ multiplex PCR, the repertoire was profiled, and TCRdb retains in-frame clones only, with some absent. Among around 2.5 million clones, 93% were seen once, and the ten largest hold roughly 0.36%. Specimen: naive CD4+ T cells from PBMCs. These receptors came from a man between 18 and 35 years old in good health. Some clones in this sample may be carry-over from other donors' samples. Each CDR3 is given with its conserved first and last residue. Fields, in order: D gene, clone size, J gene, V gene, CDR3 protein, CDR3 DNA. A D gene is named only where the DNA matches it firmly. Some rows mark clone size as missing; the rest say once, few, many or name a class of expanded clone.

>TRBD2|once|TRBJ2-7|TRBV5-4
CASSLATSGRAEQYF
TGTGCCAGCAGCTTGGCAACTAGCGGGAGGGCCGAGCAGTACTTC
>.|.|TRBJ2-1|TRBV28
CASSRRGPSSYNEQFF
TGTGCCAGCAGCCGGAGGGGTCCTAGCTCCTACAATGAGCAGTTCTTC
>.|.|TRBJ1-1|TRBV10-3
CAISEAANTEAFF
TGTGCCATCAGTGAAGCGGCAAACACTGAAGCTTTCTTT
>.|.|TRBJ1-5|TRBV6-1
CASSEALGASQPQHF
TGTGCCAGCAGTGAAGCGCTAGGGGCAAGTCAGCCCCAGCATTTT
>TRBD1|.|TRBJ2-7|TRBV2
CASTVDRGPYEQYF
TGTGCCAGCACCGTGGACAGGGGTCCCTACGAGCAGTACTTC
>.|.|TRBJ2-7|TRBV6-6
CASSGTYGGNEQYF
TGTGCCAGCAGTGGCACCTATGGGGGTAACGAGCAGTACTTC
>.|.|TRBJ2-6|TRBV5-1
CASSLIEGGANVLTF
TGCGCCAGCAGCTTGATCGAAGGAGGGGCCAACGTCCTGACTTTC
>TRBD1|.|TRBJ2-3|TRBV7-3
CASSPTPHRGDTQYF
TGTGCCAGCAGCCCGACCCCCCACAGGGGAGATACGCAGTATTTT
>.|.|TRBJ2-7|TRBV6-5
CASSSGRLYEQYF
TGTGCCAGCAGTTCCGGCCGCCTCTACGAGCAGTACTTC
>.|.|TRBJ1-5|TRBV29-1
CSVLTDGNQPQHF
TGCAGCGTTTTGACCGACGGCAATCAGCCCCAGCATTTT
>TRBD1|.|TRBJ2-5|TRBV7-8
CASSLSRDSQETQYF
TGTGCCAGCAGCTTATCCCGGGACAGCCAAGAGACCCAGTACTTC
>TRBD1|.|TRBJ1-1|TRBV28
CASRVTGTGTRNTEAFF
TGTGCCAGCAGGGTTACGGGGACAGGTACGAGGAACACTGAAGCTTTCTTT
>.|.|TRBJ1-4|TRBV7-9
CASSFTGVEKLFF
TGTGCCAGCAGCTTTACGGGGGTTGAAAAACTGTTTTTT
>.|few|TRBJ1-1|TRBV28
CASSQGGLGNTEAFF
TGTGCCAGCAGTCAGGGAGGTCTCGGGAACACTGAAGCTTTCTTT
>.|.|TRBJ2-1|TRBV2
CASRDGPKQFF
TGTGCCAGCAGAGACGGGCCTAAGCAGTTCTTC
>.|once|TRBJ1-3|TRBV9
CASSPWVGRGNTIYF
TGTGCCAGCAGCCCTTGGGTGGGGAGAGGAAACACCATATATTTT